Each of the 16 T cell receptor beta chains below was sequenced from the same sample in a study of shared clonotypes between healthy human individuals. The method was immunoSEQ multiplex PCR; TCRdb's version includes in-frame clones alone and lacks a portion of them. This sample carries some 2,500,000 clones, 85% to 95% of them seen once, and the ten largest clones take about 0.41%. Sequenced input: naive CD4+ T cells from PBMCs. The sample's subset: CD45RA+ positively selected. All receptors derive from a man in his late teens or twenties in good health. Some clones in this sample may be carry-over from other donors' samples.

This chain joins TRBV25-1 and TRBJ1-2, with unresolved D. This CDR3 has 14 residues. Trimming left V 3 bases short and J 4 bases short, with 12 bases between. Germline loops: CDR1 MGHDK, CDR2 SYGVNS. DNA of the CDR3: TGTGCCAGCAGTGATTTCGGCCTTCCCTATGGCTACACCTTC. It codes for CASSDFGLPYGYTF.

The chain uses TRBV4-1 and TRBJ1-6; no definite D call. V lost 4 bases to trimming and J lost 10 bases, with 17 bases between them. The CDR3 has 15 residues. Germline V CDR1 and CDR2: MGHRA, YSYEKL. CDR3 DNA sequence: TGCGCCAGCAGCCGAAGTTCGGGGTCAGAGTCACCCCTCCACTTT. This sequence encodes CASSRSSGSESPLHF.

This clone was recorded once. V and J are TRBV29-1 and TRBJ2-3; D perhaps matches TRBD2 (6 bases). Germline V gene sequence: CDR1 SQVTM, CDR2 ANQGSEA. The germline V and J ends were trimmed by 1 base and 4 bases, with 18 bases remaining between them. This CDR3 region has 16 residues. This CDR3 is CSVEVGGLIGADTQYF. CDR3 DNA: TGCAGCGTTGAAGTGGGGGGACTGATAGGGGCAGATACGCAGTATTTT.

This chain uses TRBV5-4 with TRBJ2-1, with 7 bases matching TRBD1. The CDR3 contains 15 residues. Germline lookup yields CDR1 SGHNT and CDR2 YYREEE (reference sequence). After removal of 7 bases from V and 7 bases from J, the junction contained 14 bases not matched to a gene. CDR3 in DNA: TGTGCCAGCGGAAAAGCATCGGCAGGGGGTAATGAGCAGTTCTTC. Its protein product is CASGKASAGGNEQFF.

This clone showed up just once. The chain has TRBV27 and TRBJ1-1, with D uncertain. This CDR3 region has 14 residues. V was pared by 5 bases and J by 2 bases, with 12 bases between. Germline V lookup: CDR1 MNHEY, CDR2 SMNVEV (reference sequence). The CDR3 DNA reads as TGTGCCAGCAGTCGAATCGGCTTAAACACTGAAGCTTTCTTT. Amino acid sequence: CASSRIGLNTEAFF.

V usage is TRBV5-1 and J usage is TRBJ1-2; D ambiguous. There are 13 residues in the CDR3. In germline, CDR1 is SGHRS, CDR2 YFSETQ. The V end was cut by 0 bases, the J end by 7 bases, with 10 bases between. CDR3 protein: CASSLVSAVGYTF. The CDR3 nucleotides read TGCGCCAGCAGCTTGGTGTCCGCTGTTGGCTACACCTTC.

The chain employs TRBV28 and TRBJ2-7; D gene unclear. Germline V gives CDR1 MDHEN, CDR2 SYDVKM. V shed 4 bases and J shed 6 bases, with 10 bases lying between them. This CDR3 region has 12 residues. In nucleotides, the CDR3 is TGTGCCAGCAGTTCCCCCCCGGGCGAGCAGTACTTC. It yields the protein CASSSPPGEQYF.

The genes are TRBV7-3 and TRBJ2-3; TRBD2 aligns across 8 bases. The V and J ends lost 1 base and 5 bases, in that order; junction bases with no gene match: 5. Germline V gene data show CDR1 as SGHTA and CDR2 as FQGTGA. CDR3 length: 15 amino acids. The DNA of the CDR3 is TGTGCCAGCAGCTTAAAGGGACTAGGGGGAGATACGCAGTATTTT. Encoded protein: CASSLKGLGGDTQYF.

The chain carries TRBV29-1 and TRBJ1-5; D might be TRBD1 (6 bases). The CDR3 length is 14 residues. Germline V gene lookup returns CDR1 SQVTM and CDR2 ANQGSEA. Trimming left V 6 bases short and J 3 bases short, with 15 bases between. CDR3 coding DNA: TGCAGCGTGGGTACAGGGAGCGTCAATCAGCCCCAGCATTTT. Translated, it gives CSVGTGSVNQPQHF.

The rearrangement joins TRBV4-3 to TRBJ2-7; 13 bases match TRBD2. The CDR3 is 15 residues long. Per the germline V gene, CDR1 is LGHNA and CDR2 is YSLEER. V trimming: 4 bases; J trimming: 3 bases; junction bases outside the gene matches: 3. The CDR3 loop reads CASSPGLAGHYEQYF. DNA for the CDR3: TGCGCCAGCAGCCCGGGACTAGCGGGGCACTACGAGCAGTACTTC.

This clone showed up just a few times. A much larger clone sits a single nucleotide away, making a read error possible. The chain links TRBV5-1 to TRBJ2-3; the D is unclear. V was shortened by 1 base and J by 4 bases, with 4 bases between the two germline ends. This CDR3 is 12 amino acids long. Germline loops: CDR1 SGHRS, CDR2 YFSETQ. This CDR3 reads CASSLTPDTQYF. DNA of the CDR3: TGCGCCAGCAGCTTGACGCCAGATACGCAGTATTTT.

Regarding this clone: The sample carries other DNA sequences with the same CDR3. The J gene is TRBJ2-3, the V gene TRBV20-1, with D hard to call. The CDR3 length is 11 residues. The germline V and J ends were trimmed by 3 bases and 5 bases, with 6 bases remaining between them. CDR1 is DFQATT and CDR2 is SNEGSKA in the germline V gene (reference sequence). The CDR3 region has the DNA TGCAGTGCTAGCCAAGGAGATACGCAGTATTTT. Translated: CSASQGDTQYF.

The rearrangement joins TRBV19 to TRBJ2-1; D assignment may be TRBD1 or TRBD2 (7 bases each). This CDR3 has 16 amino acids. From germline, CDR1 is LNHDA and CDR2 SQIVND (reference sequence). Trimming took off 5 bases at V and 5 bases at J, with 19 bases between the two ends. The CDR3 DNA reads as TGTGCCAGTAGTCCTCGGGGGAGGGGGCAACACAATGAGCAGTTCTTC. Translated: CASSPRGRGQHNEQFF.

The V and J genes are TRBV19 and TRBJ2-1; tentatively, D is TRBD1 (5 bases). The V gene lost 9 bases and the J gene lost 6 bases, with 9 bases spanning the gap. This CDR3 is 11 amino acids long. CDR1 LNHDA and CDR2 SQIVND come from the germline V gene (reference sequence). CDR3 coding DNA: TGTGCCAGCTCCCAGGGCAATGAGCAGTTCTTC. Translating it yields CASSQGNEQFF.

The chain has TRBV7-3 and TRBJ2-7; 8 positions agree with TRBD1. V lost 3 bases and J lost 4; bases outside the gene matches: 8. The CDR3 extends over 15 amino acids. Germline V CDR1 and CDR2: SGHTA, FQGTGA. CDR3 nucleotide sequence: TGTGCCAGCAGCTTTCGGGCAGGGGGCCCATACGAGCAGTACTTC. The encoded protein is CASSFRAGGPYEQYF.

The CDR3 bases are TGTGCCAGCAGTGATGGGGACGGCTGGAACACTGAAGCTTTCTTT. Its translation: CASSDGDGWNTEAFF. This chain joins TRBV2 and TRBJ1-1; TRBD1 might be the D (5 bases). This CDR3 spans 15 amino acids. Germline CDR1 SNHLY, CDR2 FYNNEI. Trimming took off 3 bases at V and 1 base at J, with 12 bases between the two ends.